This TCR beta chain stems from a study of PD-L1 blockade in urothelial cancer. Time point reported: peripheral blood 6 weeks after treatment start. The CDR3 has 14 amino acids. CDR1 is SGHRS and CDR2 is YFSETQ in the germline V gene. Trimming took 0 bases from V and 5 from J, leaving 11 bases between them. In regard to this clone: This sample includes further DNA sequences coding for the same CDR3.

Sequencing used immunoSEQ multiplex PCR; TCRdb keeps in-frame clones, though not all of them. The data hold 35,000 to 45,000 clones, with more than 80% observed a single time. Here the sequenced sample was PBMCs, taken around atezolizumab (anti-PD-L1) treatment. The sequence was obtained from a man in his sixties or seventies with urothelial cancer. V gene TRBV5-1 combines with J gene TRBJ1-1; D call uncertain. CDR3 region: CASSLGGPQTEAFF. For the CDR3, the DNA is TGCGCCAGCAGCTTGGGAGGGCCCCAAACTGAAGCTTTCTTT.